Below are 13 T cell receptor beta chains sequenced from a single sample in a study of CD8 T cells in Susac syndrome. After extraction with the RNeasy kit, about 0.5 to 1 ug of the RNA was reverse transcribed using random hexamers. TCRdb independently ran MiXCR on the immunoSEQ multiplex PCR reads; one entry per CDR3 protein. The sample consists of about 290,000 distinct CDR3 sequences, 70% to 90% of them appearing once. Input material: CD8+ T cells from PBMCs. These receptors were collected from a human donor with multiple sclerosis.

This clonotype has only one observation. The gene calls are TRBV19 and TRBJ2-7, with D possibly being TRBD1 (6 bases). Trimming took off 3 bases at V and 1 base at J, with 7 bases between the two ends. The V gene's germline CDR1 is LNHDA and CDR2 SQIVND (reference sequence). CDR3 length: 13 residues. The CDR3 bases are TGTGCCAGTAGTATGGGACATTCCTACGAGCAGTACTTC. Translating gives CASSMGHSYEQYF.

The chain employs TRBV4-3 and TRBJ2-2; weak D call: TRBD1 (5 bases). CDR1 and CDR2 from the germline V gene are LGHNA and YSLEER. V dropped 3 bases and J dropped 4 bases, with 15 bases sitting between them. The CDR3 is made up of 16 amino acids. This CDR3 is CASSQITDRPTGELFF. CDR3 bases: TGCGCCAGCAGCCAGATAACAGACAGACCCACCGGGGAGCTGTTTTTT.

The chain is built from TRBV2 and TRBJ2-1; D is ambiguous. This CDR3 region has 15 residues. V was cut by 3 bases and J by 5 bases, with 14 bases left in between. CDR1 and CDR2 from the germline V gene are SNHLY and FYNNEI. DNA for the CDR3: TGTGCCAGCAGTGATGACCACAGACCCCACAATGAGCAGTTCTTC. The encoded protein is CASSDDHRPHNEQFF.

The table lists this clonotype with a count of one. The chain joins TRBV2 to TRBJ2-2; 11 nucleotides match TRBD2. The germline gives CDR1 SNHLY, CDR2 FYNNEI. The CDR3 is 19 amino acids. Trimming removed 6 bases from V and 3 bases from J; junction bases left unmatched: 15. CDR3: CASSWVGASGRKDTGELFF. CDR3 nucleotides: TGTGCCAGCAGCTGGGTTGGGGCTAGCGGGAGGAAGGACACCGGGGAGCTGTTTTTT.

The V call is TRBV13, the J call TRBJ2-2; perhaps TRBD2 as D (5 bases). Trimming took 4 bases from V and 0 from J, leaving 9 bases between them. Germline CDR1 PRHDT, CDR2 FYEKMQ (reference sequence). The CDR3 has 15 residues. CDR3 nucleotide sequence: TGTGCCAGCAGCTCAGCGGAGACGAACACCGGGGAGCTGTTTTTT. Its protein is CASSSAETNTGELFF.

The gene calls are TRBV10-3 and TRBJ2-2, with unresolved D. Germline V gene lookup returns CDR1 ENHRY and CDR2 SYGVKD. Deletions cut 7 bases from V and 1 base from J, with 16 bases between. The CDR3 sequence is 16 residues long. As DNA, the CDR3 is TGTGCCATCAAACCCCGATACGGAAAGAACACCGGGGAGCTGTTTTTT. This encodes CAIKPRYGKNTGELFF.

This rearrangement joins TRBV4-2 to TRBJ2-1; 13 bases are shared with TRBD2. J was trimmed by 3 bases and V by 2 bases; bases with no gene match: 10. CDR3 size: 19 residues. CDR1 is LGHNA, CDR2 YNFKEQ, per germline. The CDR3 loop is CASSQTSARTSGSYNEQFF. Here the CDR3 DNA reads TGTGCCAGCAGCCAAACCTCAGCCAGGACTAGCGGGAGCTACAATGAGCAGTTCTTC.

This clonotype was observed once. This chain joins TRBV7-2 and TRBJ2-3, with TRBD2 identical over 9 bases. Germline-derived CDR1 and CDR2 are SGHTA and FQGNSA. The V gene end was trimmed by 1 base and the J gene end by 2 bases; junction bases not matched to a gene: 4. There are 16 residues in the CDR3. The CDR3 DNA reads as TGTGCCAGCAGCTTAGTAGCGGGGGCGCACACAGATACGCAGTATTTT. Its protein product is CASSLVAGAHTDTQYF.

A few counts support this clonotype. The chain couples TRBV6-5 to TRBJ2-1; D may correspond to TRBD1 or TRBD2 (5 bases each). V shed 2 bases and J shed 5 bases, with 10 bases lying between them. CDR3 length: 14 residues. Looked up from germline, CDR1 is MNHEY and CDR2 is SVGAGI. The CDR3 region is CASSYGGPNNEQFF. In DNA, the CDR3 is TGTGCCAGCAGTTACGGGGGTCCTAACAATGAGCAGTTCTTC.

CDR3 sequence: CSAKEPPSRLDNEQFF. The CDR3 bases are TGCAGTGCTAAAGAACCACCTTCGAGACTAGACAATGAGCAGTTCTTC. This rearrangement joins TRBV20-1 to TRBJ2-1, with D perhaps matching TRBD2 (6 bases). Deletions cut 4 bases from V and 5 bases from J, with 21 bases between. Germline V lookup: CDR1 DFQATT, CDR2 SNEGSKA (reference sequence). The CDR3 extends over 16 amino acids.

V and J are TRBV30 and TRBJ1-5; tentative D call: TRBD1 (5 bases). V lost 0 bases to trimming and J lost 6 bases, with 12 bases between them. This CDR3 comprises 14 residues. Germline assignment: CDR1 GTSNPN and CDR2 SVGIG (reference sequence). CDR3: CAWSVVGVGQPQHF. CDR3 nucleotides: TGTGCCTGGAGTGTAGTAGGGGTCGGTCAGCCCCAGCATTTT.

This chain links TRBV9 with TRBJ2-7; tentative D call: TRBD1 (6 bases). Trimming pared 3 bases from V and 3 bases from J, leaving 10 bases between. The germline V gene has CDR1 SGDLS and CDR2 YYNGEE. The CDR3 is 13 amino acids. The CDR3 here is CASSAGDNYEQYF. The CDR3 coding sequence is TGTGCCAGCAGCGCCGGGGACAACTACGAGCAGTACTTC.

The chain links TRBV4-3 to TRBJ1-2; weak D call: TRBD1 (6 bases). Per germline, CDR1 LGHNA and CDR2 YSLEER. Trimming shortened V by 0 bases and J by 3 bases, and 14 bases separated the two germline ends. CDR3 size: 16 residues. CDR3 nucleotides: TGCGCCAGCAGCCAAGAGTCTTCCGGGACATACTATGGCTACACCTTC. It specifies CASSQESSGTYYGYTF.